The entry that follows covers one TCR beta chain sequence. As yet, its antigen is unknown. The TCRbeta library incorporated unique molecular identifiers. In TCRdb, the PCR reads were re-called with MiXCR into one record per CDR3 protein. In the table there are around 700,000 distinct CDR3 sequences, under 15% of which are singletons. The entry originates in a study of T-cell reconstitution after alpha-beta-depleted transplantation in children. V was clipped by 6 bases and J by 4 bases, with 19 bases between them. There are 15 residues in the CDR3. Regarding the study as a whole: Hyperexpanded clones declined; after one year, newly produced T cells mostly supplied diversity. About two months after transplant, alpha-beta T cells reportedly came from several hundred expanded graft clones. Some patients owed their high day-60 TCRbeta diversity to surviving recipient T cells and thymic progenitors.

The source was PBMCs, collected before TCRalphabeta/CD19-depleted stem cell transplant. V and J are TRBV12-3 or TRBV12-4 and TRBJ2-7; D perhaps matches TRBD2 (6 bases). The clonotype comes from a girl aged 2-15 years with congenital amegakaryocytic thrombocytopenia, due to receive a stem cell transplant. CDR3 amino acids: CASSARGTWGYEQYF. The DNA for the CDR3 is TGTGCCAGCAGCGCCCGCGGGACCTGGGGTTACGAGCAGTACTTC.